This passage covers 13 T cell receptor beta chains from one sample sequenced in a study of blood T cell repertoires in COVID-19. Repertoires were generated with immunoSEQ multiplex PCR, while TCRdb's copy carries only in-frame clones and drops some. The sample has just over 300,000 clones, about 91% seen once. Sequenced input: PBMCs or T cells enriched from blood (not recorded which). These receptors came from a woman aged 40-49 years who had recovered from COVID-19.

The J gene is TRBJ1-3, the V gene TRBV7-2; 9 nucleotides match TRBD1. V lost 5 bases and J lost 9; bases outside the gene matches: 8. The CDR3 totals 14 residues. The germline CDR1 and CDR2 sequences are SGHTA and FQGNSA. In DNA form, the CDR3 reads TGTGCCAGCAGCCTTCGGACAGGGGCGGGCACCATATATTTT. It codes for CASSLRTGAGTIYF.

This sequence joins TRBV29-1 and TRBJ2-7, with TRBD2 matching 7 bases. This CDR3 is built from 13 residues. Germline lookup yields CDR1 SQVTM and CDR2 ANQGSEA. V was clipped by 6 bases and J by 2 bases; unmatched bases: 7. The CDR3 DNA reads as TGCAGCGTCTCTGGGGGGGAAACCTACGAGCAGTACTTC. Its protein is CSVSGGETYEQYF.

V and J are TRBV5-8 and TRBJ1-5; TRBD1 is a possible D gene (5 bases). The CDR3 runs to 13 residues. Trimming pared 4 bases from V and 4 bases from J, leaving 9 bases between. Germline CDR1 and CDR2: SGHTS and YDEGEE. The CDR3 spells CASSAGRNQPQHF. CDR3 bases: TGTGCCAGCAGCGCGGGACGGAATCAGCCCCAGCATTTT. The full variable domain, with the rest looked up from reference TRBV5-8 and TRBJ1-5, is EAGVTQSPTHLIKTRGQQATLRCSPISGHTSVYWYQQALGLGLQFLLWYDEGEERNRGNFPPRFSGRQFPNYSSELNVNALELEDSALYLCASSAGRNQPQHFGDGTRLSIL.

V and J are TRBV15 and TRBJ2-7, with 7 bases lining up with TRBD1. This CDR3 region has 13 residues. V lost 4 bases, J lost 8 bases, and 8 bases stayed unmatched. The germline gives CDR1 LNHNV, CDR2 YYDKDF (reference sequence). CDR3 in DNA: TGTGCCACCAGCACCGGGACAGCTAATCAGCAGTACTTC. Protein sequence: CATSTGTANQQYF. Using reference TRBV15 and TRBJ2-7 for the parts outside the CDR3, the full variable domain is DAMVIQNPRYQVTQFGKPVTLSCSQTLNHNVMYWYQQKSSQAPKLLFHYYDKDFNNEADTPDNFQSRRPNTSFCFLDIRSPGLGDTAMYLCATSTGTANQQYFGPGTRLTVT.

This rearrangement joins TRBV7-3 to TRBJ1-1; possibly TRBD1 for D (6 bases). In germline, CDR1 is SGHTA, CDR2 FQGTGA. This CDR3 is built from 15 residues. With 3 bases removed from V and 2 bases from J, the gap between germline ends came to 13 bases. For the CDR3, the DNA is TGTGCCAGCAGCTTTTCGGGGGGCGGAAACACTGAAGCTTTCTTT. Its translation: CASSFSGGGNTEAFF.

CDR3 in DNA: TGTGCCAGCCCCGGGGAGGGGTTTGGTGATGAGCAGTTCTTC. This gives the protein CASPGEGFGDEQFF. The chain has TRBV5-4 and TRBJ2-1; 7 bases match TRBD2. This CDR3 is built from 14 residues. Germline V CDR1 and CDR2: SGHNT, YYREEE (reference sequence). J was trimmed by 8 bases and V by 7 bases; bases with no gene match: 12.

The chain combines TRBV30 with TRBJ2-7, with TRBD2 matching over 11 bases. Trimming removed 3 bases from V and 5 bases from J; junction bases left unmatched: 6. The CDR3 is made up of 14 amino acids. CDR1 and CDR2 (germline): GTSNPN, SVGIG (reference sequence). The CDR3 nucleotides read TGTGCCTGGAGGCCTAGCGGGAGGTCCCACGAGCAGTACTTC. It codes for CAWRPSGRSHEQYF.

This clone was seen only once. This chain's CDR3 is CASSPTSGSTYEQYF. CDR3 bases: TGTGCCAGCAGCCCAACTAGCGGATCAACCTACGAGCAGTACTTC. The chain carries TRBV5-4 and TRBJ2-7; 8 bases are shared with TRBD2. Germline values: CDR1 SGHNT, CDR2 YYREEE (reference sequence). The CDR3 spans 15 residues. After removal of 4 bases from V and 2 bases from J, the junction contained 8 bases not matched to a gene.

The rearrangement links TRBV28 to TRBJ2-7, with 10 bases fitting TRBD1. Germline values: CDR1 MDHEN, CDR2 SYDVKM. This CDR3 contains 16 residues. V lost 5 bases and J lost 0; bases outside the gene matches: 7. For the CDR3, the DNA is TGTGCCAGCAGTGCGACAGGGGGCAAAGTCTCCTACGAGCAGTACTTC. Translating it yields CASSATGGKVSYEQYF.

The gene calls are TRBV9 and TRBJ1-2; D not certain. Germline CDR1 SGDLS, CDR2 YYNGEE. CDR3 size: 13 residues. Trimming pared 3 bases from V and 4 bases from J, leaving 10 bases between. The CDR3 DNA is TGTGCCAGCAGCGACGGGATTTCCTATGGCTACACCTTC. Amino acid sequence: CASSDGISYGYTF.

V and J are TRBV19 and TRBJ1-6; no firm D call. This CDR3 is 14 amino acids long. Germline V gene data show CDR1 as LNHDA and CDR2 as SQIVND (reference sequence). V was cut by 5 bases and J by 5 bases, with 10 bases left in between. The CDR3 reads CASSSRSDNSPLHF. The CDR3 bases are TGTGCCAGTAGTTCCCGGAGCGATAATTCACCCCTCCACTTT.

V usage is TRBV19 and J usage is TRBJ2-1; a weak D match, TRBD2 (5 bases). V shed 3 bases and J shed 4 bases, with 13 bases lying between them. The CDR3 runs to 15 residues. Germline CDR1 reads LNHDA; CDR2 reads SQIVND (reference sequence). The CDR3: CASSIGSLGYNEQFF. DNA for the CDR3: TGTGCCAGTAGTATTGGGTCACTAGGGTACAATGAGCAGTTCTTC.

The CDR3 spells CASSQRGGPDTQYF. CDR3 DNA: TGCGCCAGCAGTCAGCGGGGGGGCCCTGATACGCAGTATTTT. The chain carries TRBV10-2 and TRBJ2-3; 10 positions match TRBD2. The length of the CDR3 is 14 residues. CDR1 is WSHSY and CDR2 is SAAADI in the germline V gene. With V trimmed by 5 bases and J by 6 bases, 5 bases remained unmatched.